Each of the 23 T cell receptor beta chains below was sequenced from the same sample in a study of blood T cell repertoires in COVID-19 (dated by TCRdb to 2018 to 2020). The library was prepared using the immunoSEQ multiplex PCR assay. Held by TCRdb, this immuneACCESS table contains in-frame sequences only and omits some clones. Under half of the omission traces to an unresolved V gene where checked; the cause of the rest is unknown. The table for this sample lists 490,000 or so clones; around 85% of them were counted only once. The top ten clones comprise more than 7.5% of the sample. Sequenced sample: PBMCs or T cells enriched from blood (not recorded which). These receptors were obtained from a woman aged 55-70 years who had recovered from COVID-19.

The chain couples TRBV7-9 to TRBJ1-5; 8 bases match TRBD1. Germline CDR1 and CDR2: SEHNR and FQNEAQ (reference sequence). CDR3 length: 15 amino acids. The V gene end was trimmed by 1 base and the J gene end by 6 bases; junction bases not matched to a gene: 5. Here the CDR3 reads CASSLGQGSRQPQHF. The CDR3 DNA is TGTGCCAGCAGCTTAGGACAGGGGAGTCGTCAGCCCCAGCATTTT.

The chain combines TRBV24-1 with TRBJ2-1, with a tentative D call TRBD2 (5 bases). Trimming took off 3 bases at V and 8 bases at J, with 16 bases between the two ends. CDR3 length: 15 amino acids. The germline V gene has CDR1 KGHDR and CDR2 SFDVKD. The CDR3 coding sequence is TGTGCCACCAGTGATATCGGGGATAGAGTGGATGAGCAGTTCTTC. This sequence encodes CATSDIGDRVDEQFF.

V and J are TRBV18 and TRBJ1-1; 8 positions agree with TRBD1. Trimming at V came to 6 bases and at J to 5 bases, leaving 8 bases not matched to a gene. CDR3 length: 14 residues. Per the germline V gene, CDR1 is KGHSH and CDR2 is LQKENI. The CDR3 sequence: CASSQGAAGTEAFF. The CDR3 nucleotides are TGTGCCAGCTCCCAGGGGGCGGCTGGGACTGAAGCTTTCTTT. The full variable domain, rest sourced from reference TRBV18 and TRBJ1-1, is NAGVMQNPRHLVRRRGQEARLRCSPMKGHSHVYWYRQLPEEGLKFMVYLQKENIIDESGMPKERFSAEFPKEGPSILRIQQVVRGDSAAYFCASSQGAAGTEAFFGQGTRLTVV.

V gene TRBV19 combines with J gene TRBJ1-1; TRBD1 matches 8 bases. J lost 1 base, V lost 0 bases, and 10 bases had no gene match. This CDR3 is built from 18 residues. CDR1 LNHDA and CDR2 SQIVND come from the germline V gene (reference sequence). The chain's CDR3 is CASSIDLGAGGWNTEAFF. The DNA of the CDR3 is TGTGCCAGTAGTATAGATCTTGGCGCAGGGGGCTGGAACACTGAAGCTTTCTTT. The variable domain in full, with the rest retrieved from reference TRBV19 and TRBJ1-1, is DGGITQSPKYLFRKEGQNVTLSCEQNLNHDAMYWYRQDPGQGLRLIYYSQIVNDFQKGDIAEGYSVSREKKESFPLTVTSAQKNPTAFYLCASSIDLGAGGWNTEAFFGQGTRLTVV.

This chain's CDR3 is CATSRGAGTGRTEAFF. The CDR3 nucleotides read TGTGCCACCTCCAGAGGAGCCGGGACAGGGAGGACTGAAGCTTTCTTT. This sequence joins TRBV19 and TRBJ1-1, with TRBD1 matching 9 bases. This CDR3 contains 16 residues. Trimming took 10 bases from V and 5 from J; bases not matched to a gene: 17. Per germline, CDR1 LNHDA and CDR2 SQIVND (reference sequence).

This sequence joins TRBV11-3 and TRBJ1-1, with D unresolved. Trimming took 2 bases from V and 0 from J, leaving 16 bases between them. This CDR3 is 17 amino acids long. Germline V gene sequence: CDR1 SGHNT, CDR2 YENEEA. CDR3: CASSLKGRAMMNTEAFF. CDR3 coding DNA: TGTGCCAGCAGCTTAAAAGGGAGGGCAATGATGAACACTGAAGCTTTCTTT. The whole variable domain, remainder taken from reference TRBV11-3 and TRBJ1-1, is EAGVVQSPRYKIIEKKQPVAFWCNPISGHNTLYWYLQNLGQGPELLIRYENEEAVDDSQLPKDRFSAERLKGVDSTLKIQPAELGDSAVYLCASSLKGRAMMNTEAFFGQGTRLTVV.

CDR3 region: CASSSRQGAYGYTF. The CDR3 coding sequence is TGTGCCAGTAGTTCCCGACAGGGTGCATATGGCTACACCTTC. The chain has TRBV19 and TRBJ1-2, with 7 bases fitting TRBD1. Germline trimming cut 5 bases from V and 5 bases from J; bases unmatched to any gene: 8. The germline V gene has CDR1 LNHDA and CDR2 SQIVND (reference sequence). The length of the CDR3 is 14 residues.

The rearrangement links TRBV5-1 to TRBJ2-5; D may be TRBD2 (5 bases). Germline-derived CDR1 and CDR2 are SGHRS and YFSETQ. V shed 4 bases and J shed 3 bases, with 10 bases lying between them. The CDR3 spans 13 residues. The chain's CDR3 is CASSPDSKETQYF. The CDR3 nucleotides read TGCGCCAGCAGCCCGGACTCCAAAGAGACCCAGTACTTC.

This clone showed up just once. CDR3 residues: CASSKRPGRGTGELFF. DNA for the CDR3: TGTGCCAGCAGCAAAAGACCAGGGCGGGGGACCGGGGAGCTGTTTTTT. The chain carries TRBV21-1 and TRBJ2-2; the D call TRBD2 from the table was never checked on the DNA. TRBV21-1 is a pseudogene locus. The CDR3 length is 16 residues.

This sequence joins TRBV4-1 and TRBJ1-1; 7 bases line up with TRBD1. The CDR3 covers 14 residues. CDR1 is MGHRA, CDR2 YSYEKL, per germline. With 8 bases clipped from V and 4 bases from J, the junction kept 10 bases outside the gene matches. DNA of the CDR3: TGCGCCAGCCGACGGCCAGGGGGAACCACTGAAGCTTTCTTT. It is translated as CASRRPGGTTEAFF.

This rearrangement joins TRBV30 to TRBJ1-5; D ambiguous. The CDR3 runs 15 residues. Germline-derived CDR1 and CDR2 are GTSNPN and SVGIG (reference sequence). V was pared by 1 base and J by 2 bases, with 12 bases between. CDR3: CAWSGGILGNQPQHF. Here the CDR3 DNA reads TGTGCCTGGAGTGGCGGGATATTAGGCAATCAGCCCCAGCATTTT.

This clone was detected only once. The chain couples TRBV5-4 to TRBJ1-2, with D perhaps matching TRBD1 (5 bases). The germline V gene encodes CDR1 SGHNT and CDR2 YYREEE (reference sequence). The CDR3 is made up of 15 amino acids. Trimming pared 0 bases from V and 0 bases from J, leaving 9 bases between. The CDR3 is CASSLAWGPNYGYTF. The CDR3 nucleotides read TGTGCCAGCAGCTTGGCCTGGGGCCCTAACTATGGCTACACCTTC.

As to this clone: Other DNA sequences within the sample encode an identical CDR3. The J gene is TRBJ1-2, the V gene TRBV19, with D possibly matching TRBD1 (6 bases). The V gene's germline CDR1 is LNHDA and CDR2 SQIVND (reference sequence). The CDR3 spans 13 residues. Trimming pared 4 bases from V and 6 bases from J, leaving 12 bases between. The DNA for the CDR3 is TGTGCCAGTAGTACGGGGGGGGCGCATGGCTACACCTTC. Its protein product is CASSTGGAHGYTF.

V and J are TRBV2 and TRBJ1-6, with TRBD1 identical over 10 bases. This CDR3 contains 15 residues. The V and J ends lost 6 bases and 7 bases, in that order; junction bases with no gene match: 6. The V gene's germline CDR1 is SNHLY and CDR2 FYNNEI. CDR3 bases: TGTGCCAGCAGCGTACAGACAGGGGGCAATTCACCCCTCCACTTT. It translates to CASSVQTGGNSPLHF.

Comment on this clone: A read error may account for a junction end that differs from germline. V and J are TRBV3-1 (or the pseudogene TRBV3-2) and TRBJ2-2; 10 positions match TRBD2. The germline V gene encodes CDR1 LGHDT and CDR2 YNNKEL (reference sequence). This CDR3 is 15 amino acids long. CDR3 in amino acids: CASRQAGGKIGELFF. The CDR3 DNA follows: TGTGCCAGCAGACAAGCGGGGGGGAAGATCGGGGAGCTGTTTTTT.

J is TRBJ2-7 and V is TRBV13; D possibly corresponds to TRBD2 (5 bases). This CDR3 comprises 13 residues. From germline, CDR1 is PRHDT and CDR2 FYEKMQ (reference sequence). V shed 7 bases and J shed 4 bases, with 14 bases lying between them. CDR3 DNA sequence: TGTGCCAGCAATACCCGGGGAGCTTACGAGCAGTACTTC. It translates to CASNTRGAYEQYF.

V gene TRBV27 combines with J gene TRBJ1-6; D is ambiguous. CDR1 is MNHEY, CDR2 SMNVEV, per germline (reference sequence). The CDR3 is 15 residues long. V was pared by 2 bases and J by 10 bases, with 15 bases between. This chain's CDR3 is CASSLAGRTGSPLHF. In nucleotides, the CDR3 is TGTGCCAGCAGTTTAGCTGGGAGAACGGGATCACCCCTCCACTTT.

This chain links TRBV20-1 with TRBJ1-6; D gene ambiguous. V shed 3 bases and J shed 7 bases, with 13 bases lying between them. Germline lookup yields CDR1 DFQATT and CDR2 SNEGSKA (reference sequence). CDR3 length: 14 amino acids. The CDR3 spells CSASRGNLNSPLHF. CDR3 DNA: TGCAGTGCTAGTCGAGGAAACCTGAATTCACCCCTCCACTTT.

The chain combines TRBV18 with TRBJ2-2, with a weak D call TRBD1 (5 bases). V shed 3 bases and J shed 4 bases, with 9 bases lying between them. This CDR3 has 14 amino acids. From germline, CDR1 is KGHSH and CDR2 LQKENI. The CDR3 here is CASSPRTPTGELFF. DNA for the CDR3: TGTGCCAGCTCACCGAGGACACCCACCGGGGAGCTGTTTTTT.

This clone showed up just a few times. The rearrangement links TRBV28 to TRBJ1-2; tentative D call: TRBD1 (6 bases). CDR3 length: 15 amino acids. Deletions cut 5 bases from V and 4 bases from J, with 17 bases between. Germline values: CDR1 MDHEN, CDR2 SYDVKM. Here the CDR3 DNA reads TGTGCCAGCAGTCCATGGACAGAGGCCCTCTATGGCTACACCTTC. It is translated as CASSPWTEALYGYTF.

The rearrangement links TRBV3-1 (or the pseudogene TRBV3-2) to TRBJ1-2; TRBD1 matches at 7 bases. Germline CDR1 reads LGHDT; CDR2 reads YNNKEL (reference sequence). This CDR3 has 14 amino acids. V shed 3 bases and J 8 bases; nucleotides not matched to a gene: 9. The DNA for the CDR3 is TGTGCCAGCAGCCATACAGGGGCCTGGAAAGGCTACACCTTC. Residues: CASSHTGAWKGYTF.

This chain connects TRBV27 to TRBJ2-7; possibly TRBD1 for D (6 bases). Germline V gives CDR1 MNHEY, CDR2 SMNVEV (reference sequence). CDR3 length equals 14 residues. Trimming cost V 4 bases and J 0 bases, with 10 bases left between them. The CDR3 DNA reads TGTGCCAGCAGTTCCCGGGACAACTCCTACGAGCAGTACTTC. Translating it yields CASSSRDNSYEQYF.

V is TRBV5-1 and J is TRBJ1-1; TRBD1 might be the D (5 bases). Trimming pared 5 bases from V and 6 bases from J, leaving 20 bases between. In germline, CDR1 is SGHRS, CDR2 YFSETQ. The CDR3 covers 15 residues. In DNA, the CDR3 is TGCGCCAGCAGATGGGGCAGTACTGGAGAGGCTGAAGCTTTCTTT. Amino acid sequence: CASRWGSTGEAEAFF.